These 12 T cell receptor beta chains originate from one sample sequenced in a study of T cell responses to AZD1222 COVID-19 vaccine (dated by TCRdb to the early 2020s). Receptor amplification or capture employed the immunoSEQ multiplex PCR assay. TCRdb mirrors the immuneACCESS table, restricted to in-frame sequences. Some clones are absent from its copies; in checked studies, under half trace to an unresolved V gene, and the reason for the others is unknown. The sample table records approximately 200,000 clones; around 94% of these occur just once. The ten largest clones represent roughly 1.8% of the sample. In the paper's terms, the time point label means: about 28 days (+/-7) after the second vaccine dose. This specimen's treatment or condition label, interpreted: meningococcal conjugate vaccine given as trial control. The sequenced sample was peripheral blood, obtained 28 days after the second dose of the MenACWY control vaccine. These receptor sequences come from an adult who received the MenACWY meningococcal vaccine as a control.

V is TRBV5-6 and J is TRBJ2-2; 10 nucleotides line up with TRBD2. The CDR3 runs to 16 residues. J was trimmed by 4 bases and V by 1 base; bases with no gene match: 4. Germline CDR1 and CDR2: SGHDT and YYEEEE. The CDR3 here is CASSLSLAGGTGELFF. The CDR3 region has the DNA TGTGCCAGCAGCTTGAGCTTAGCGGGAGGCACCGGGGAGCTGTTTTTT. Full variable domain (remainder filled in from reference TRBV5-6 and TRBJ2-2): DAGVTQSPTHLIKTRGQQVTLRCSPKSGHDTVSWYQQALGQGPQFIFQYYEEEERQRGNFPDRFSGHQFPNYSSELNVNALLLGDSALYLCASSLSLAGGTGELFFGEGSRLTVL.

The genes are TRBV19 and TRBJ1-1; unclear D gene. Germline lookup yields CDR1 LNHDA and CDR2 SQIVND (reference sequence). With 4 bases removed from V and 2 bases from J, the gap between germline ends came to 8 bases. CDR3 length: 13 amino acids. As DNA, the CDR3 is TGTGCCAGTAGTAGCGGGATTAACACTGAAGCTTTCTTT. This codes for CASSSGINTEAFF.

Turning to this clone: Other DNA sequences in this sample translate to the same CDR3. The chain carries TRBV30 and TRBJ2-7; TRBD1 aligns across 7 bases. CDR1 is GTSNPN and CDR2 is SVGIG in the germline V gene (reference sequence). This CDR3 spans 12 amino acids. The V and J ends lost 1 base and 3 bases, in that order; junction bases with no gene match: 0. DNA of the CDR3: TGTGCCTGGAGTGGACAGGGCTACGAGCAGTACTTC. As protein: CAWSGQGYEQYF.

This sequence joins TRBV24-1 and TRBJ2-1; perhaps TRBD2 as D (6 bases). Trimming stripped 0 bases from V and 5 bases from J, with 10 bases between. The CDR3 totals 15 residues. Germline loops: CDR1 KGHDR, CDR2 SFDVKD. CDR3 bases: TGTGCCACCAGTGATTTGGGGTCGGGGGACAATGAGCAGTTCTTC. The encoded protein is CATSDLGSGDNEQFF.

The V call is TRBV19, the J call TRBJ1-1; no clear D gene. Germline V gene lookup returns CDR1 LNHDA and CDR2 SQIVND (reference sequence). CDR3 size: 15 residues. Trimming shortened V by 3 bases and J by 3 bases, and 14 bases separated the two germline ends. The CDR3 loop is CASSMGYGEYTEAFF. CDR3 nucleotides: TGTGCCAGTAGTATGGGTTATGGGGAGTACACTGAAGCTTTCTTT.

As for this clone: This sample also contains other DNA sequences that code for the same CDR3. The rearrangement joins TRBV3-1 (or the pseudogene TRBV3-2) to TRBJ1-1; D is ambiguous. The ends were cut back, 3 bases at V and 6 bases at J, with 5 bases in the middle. This CDR3 spans 11 amino acids. Germline assignment: CDR1 LGHDT and CDR2 YNNKEL (reference sequence). CDR3 DNA: TGTGCCAGCAGCCAGGGTGCTGAAGCTTTCTTT. Protein sequence: CASSQGAEAFF.

The chain carries TRBV6-2 or TRBV6-3 and TRBJ1-1; 9 bases map to TRBD1. V lost 0 bases to trimming and J lost 5 bases; unmatched junction nucleotides: 7. Germline CDR1 is MNHEY and CDR2 is SVGEGT. The CDR3 is made up of 16 amino acids. CDR3 residues: CASSYSTGQGNTEAFF. The CDR3 DNA is TGTGCCAGCAGTTACTCGACGGGACAGGGAAATACTGAAGCTTTCTTT.

With regard to this clone: An end of the junction does not agree with germline; a read error may underlie this. This sequence joins TRBV7-7 and TRBJ2-2; 10 bases line up with TRBD2. Germline assignment: CDR1 SSHAT and CDR2 FNYEAQ (reference sequence). The CDR3 runs 17 residues. CDR3 sequence reads: CASSPRAGGPYTGELFF. CDR3 DNA sequence: TGTGCTAGCAGCCCCCGAGCGGGAGGGCCCTACACCGGGGAGCTGTTTTTT.

This sequence joins TRBV27 and TRBJ2-7; tentatively, D is TRBD1 or TRBD2 (5 bases each). CDR1 MNHEY and CDR2 SMNVEV come from the germline V gene (reference sequence). The CDR3 totals 13 residues. V dropped 11 bases and J dropped 3 bases, with 17 bases sitting between them. The CDR3 DNA reads as TGTGCCCTGAGAGGGGCAGGCCGCTACGAGCAGTACTTC. Protein sequence: CALRGAGRYEQYF.

The chain joins TRBV6-1 to TRBJ1-1; 8 bases are a match to TRBD1. The trim removed 3 bases at V and 1 base at J, leaving 7 bases unmatched. Germline lookup yields CDR1 MNHNS and CDR2 SASEGT. This CDR3 spans 16 amino acids. The CDR3 DNA reads TGTGCCAGCAGTGATTTTATGGACAGGGAGAACACTGAAGCTTTCTTT. Its protein is CASSDFMDRENTEAFF.

The V and J genes are TRBV10-3 and TRBJ1-6; weak D call: TRBD1 (6 bases). The CDR3 spans 14 residues. The V end was cut by 2 bases, the J end by 6 bases, with 8 bases between. Germline V lookup: CDR1 ENHRY, CDR2 SYGVKD. CDR3 DNA sequence: TGTGCCATCAGTGAGACAGGGCCTAATTCACCCCTCCACTTT. Residues: CAISETGPNSPLHF.

The table lists this clone with a count of one. The genes are TRBV5-6 and TRBJ2-7; 7 bases match TRBD1. There are 14 residues in the CDR3. With 4 bases clipped from V and 4 bases from J, the junction kept 8 bases outside the gene matches. Germline lookup yields CDR1 SGHDT and CDR2 YYEEEE. Here the CDR3 DNA reads TGTGCCAGCAGCGTGGACAGGACCACATACGAGCAGTACTTC. Its protein is CASSVDRTTYEQYF.